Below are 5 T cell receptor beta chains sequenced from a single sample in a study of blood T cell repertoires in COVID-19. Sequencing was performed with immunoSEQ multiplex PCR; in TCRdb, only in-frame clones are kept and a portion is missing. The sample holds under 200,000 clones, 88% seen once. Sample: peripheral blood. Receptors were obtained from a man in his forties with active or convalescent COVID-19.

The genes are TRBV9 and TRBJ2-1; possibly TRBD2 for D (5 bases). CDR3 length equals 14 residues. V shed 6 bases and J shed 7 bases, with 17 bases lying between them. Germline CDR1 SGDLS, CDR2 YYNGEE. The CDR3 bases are TGTGCCAGCACCTTTGGGTGGGAGCGGAATGAGCAGTTCTTC. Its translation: CASTFGWERNEQFF.

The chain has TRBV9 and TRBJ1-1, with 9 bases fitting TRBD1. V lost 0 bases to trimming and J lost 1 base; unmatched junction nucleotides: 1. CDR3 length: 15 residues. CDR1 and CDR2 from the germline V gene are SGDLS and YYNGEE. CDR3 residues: CASSVETGGNTEAFF. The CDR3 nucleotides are TGTGCCAGCAGCGTAGAGACAGGGGGGAACACTGAAGCTTTCTTT.

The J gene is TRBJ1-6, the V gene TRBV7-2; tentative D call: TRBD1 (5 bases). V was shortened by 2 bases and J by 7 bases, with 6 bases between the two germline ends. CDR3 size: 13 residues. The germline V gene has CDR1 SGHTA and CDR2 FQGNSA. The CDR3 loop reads CASSLKGNSPLHF. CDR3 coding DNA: TGTGCCAGCAGCTTAAAGGGGAATTCACCCCTCCACTTT.

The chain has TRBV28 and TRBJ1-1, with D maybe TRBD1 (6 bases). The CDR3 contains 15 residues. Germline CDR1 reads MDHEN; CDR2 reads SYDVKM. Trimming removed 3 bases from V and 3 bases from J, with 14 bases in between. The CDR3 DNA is TGTGCCAGCAGTTTCGGGGGGGGCTTGTACACTGAAGCTTTCTTT. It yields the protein CASSFGGGLYTEAFF.

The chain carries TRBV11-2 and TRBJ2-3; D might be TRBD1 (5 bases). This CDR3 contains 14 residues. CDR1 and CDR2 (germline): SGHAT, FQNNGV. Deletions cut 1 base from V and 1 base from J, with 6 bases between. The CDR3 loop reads CASSLVQGTDTQYF. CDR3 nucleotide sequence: TGTGCCAGCAGCTTAGTACAGGGCACAGATACGCAGTATTTT.